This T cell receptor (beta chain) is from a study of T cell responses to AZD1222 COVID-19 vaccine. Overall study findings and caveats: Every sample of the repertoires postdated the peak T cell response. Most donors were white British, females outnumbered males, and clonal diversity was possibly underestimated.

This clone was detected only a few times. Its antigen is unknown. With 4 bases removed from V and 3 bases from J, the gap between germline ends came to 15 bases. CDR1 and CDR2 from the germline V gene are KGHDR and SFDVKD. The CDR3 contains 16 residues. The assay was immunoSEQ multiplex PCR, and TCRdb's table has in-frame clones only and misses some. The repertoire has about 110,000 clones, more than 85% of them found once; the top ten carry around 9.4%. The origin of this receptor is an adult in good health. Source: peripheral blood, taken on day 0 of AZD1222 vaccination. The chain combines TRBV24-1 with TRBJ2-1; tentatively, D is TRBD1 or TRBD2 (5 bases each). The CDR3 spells CATSDPRDRIYNEQFF. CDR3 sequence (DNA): TGTGCCACCAGTGACCCTCGGGACCGGATCTACAATGAGCAGTTCTTC.